Here is one T cell receptor beta chain with its context. Its antigen remains unidentified. Between the trimmed V and J ends, which lost 7 bases and 6 bases, there was a span of 17 bases. There are 14 residues in the CDR3. The germline CDR1 and CDR2 sequences are SGHNT and YENEEA. The data were obtained in a study of cytomegalovirus exposure and HLA in healthy donors. Study outcomes and limitations: It was in a later analysis that TCR association rates were seen to vary by HLA locus, highest for DRB1 and lowest for HLA-C.

PCR was performed using 60 Vbeta and 13 Jbeta primers. TCRdb's table, derived via immunoSEQ multiplex PCR, lists solely in-frame clones and lacks some. This table has over 100,000 clones, 74% appearing once. The source material was PBMCs. The chain joins TRBV11-3 to TRBJ2-3; D call uncertain. The clonotype comes from a human donor in good health. CDR3 sequence: CASKFRFSPDTQYF. The CDR3 bases are TGTGCCAGCAAATTTCGTTTCTCCCCGGATACGCAGTATTTT.